One sample yielded the 7 T cell receptor beta chains listed below, sequenced in a study of identical twins (dated by TCRdb to 2016 to 2017). Preparation of the library involved 5' RACE. This sample was sequenced with an Illumina HiSeq 2000. TCRdb handled the public reads itself, with Q25 trimming in fastp and clone calling in MiXCR, and kept productive beta chains. Each entry merges the rows of one CDR3 protein and shows their most common DNA and genes. In all, the sample holds 1.5 million to 2 million distinct CDR3 sequences, and around a third of those were seen once. The ten largest make up more than 0.25% of the sample. Sample: cord blood. Every receptor here comes from a newborn girl in good health.

For this clonotype: A much larger clone lies a single base off, so this may be a read error. The chain is built from TRBV29-1 and TRBJ2-1, with D perhaps assigned TRBD1 or TRBD2 (5 bases each). The J call may be in error: the DNA end matches TRBJ2-7 better. There are 13 residues in the CDR3. CDR1 is SQVTM, CDR2 ANQGSEA, per germline. CDR3 loop: CSVTLRVRDEQYF. In DNA form, the CDR3 reads TGCAGCGTCACTCTCAGGGTGAGGGATGAGCAGTACTTC.

The chain carries TRBV7-8 and TRBJ2-4; weak D call: TRBD2 (7 bases). The end of the DNA is better explained by TRBJ2-7, so the J call may be wrong. Germline V lookup: CDR1 SGHVS, CDR2 FQNEAQ. The CDR3 sequence is 16 residues long. The CDR3 region has the DNA TGTGCCAGCAGCTTAGTTGGGGGGGCTTTCATCTACGAGCAGTACTTC. This translates into CASSLVGGAFIYEQYF.

Comment on this clonotype: One junction end disagrees with the germline gene, perhaps due to a read error. The chain uses TRBV7-8 and TRBJ2-3; unclear D gene. This CDR3 comprises 15 residues. Germline loops: CDR1 SGHVS, CDR2 FQNEAQ. The CDR3 loop is CASSPHRWGTDTQYF. CDR3 sequence (DNA): TGCGCCAGCAGCCCACACCGGTGGGGCACAGATACGCAGTATTTT.

Only a few counts were recorded for this clonotype. The genes are TRBV28 and TRBJ2-7, with TRBD1 identical over 9 bases. Germline V gene data show CDR1 as MDHEN and CDR2 as SYDVKM. V shed 4 bases and J 3 bases; nucleotides not matched to a gene: 7. This CDR3 has 15 residues. The CDR3 DNA sequence: TGTGCCAGCAGTTCTCCCGTGACAGGGGGCTACGAGCAGTACTTC. It encodes CASSSPVTGGYEQYF.

The chain combines TRBV20-1 with TRBJ2-1; a possible D gene is TRBD2 (6 bases). The CDR3 contains 16 residues. Germline V gene sequence: CDR1 DFQATT, CDR2 SNEGSKA (reference sequence). V was cut by 1 base and J by 2 bases, with 15 bases left in between. The CDR3 coding sequence is TGCAGTGCTAGAGTCGGGGCGGGGCCAACCTACAATGAGCAGTTCTTC. This codes for CSARVGAGPTYNEQFF.

Comments on this clonotype: At one end, the junction sequence differs from germline, possibly due to a read error. The chain recombines TRBV7-6 with TRBJ1-2; possibly TRBD1 for D (6 bases). Germline V gives CDR1 SGHVS, CDR2 FNYEAQ. The CDR3 is made up of 17 amino acids. The CDR3 region has the DNA TGTGCCAGCAGCTTATTCGGGGGGACAAAAATAGGGTATGACTACACCTTC. Encoded protein: CASSLFGGTKIGYDYTF.

The sample holds a few counts of this clonotype. The chain uses TRBV10-3 and TRBJ2-7; weak D call: TRBD2 (6 bases). The V and J ends lost 6 bases and 2 bases respectively, with 11 bases between them. Germline CDR1 ENHRY, CDR2 SYGVKD. The CDR3 contains 13 residues. The CDR3 reads CAISFSGAYEQYF. CDR3 in DNA: TGTGCCATCAGCTTTTCGGGAGCCTACGAGCAGTACTTC.